One sample yielded the 10 T cell receptor beta chains listed below, sequenced in a study of shared clonotypes between healthy human individuals. Profiling relied on immunoSEQ multiplex PCR, and the TCRdb table lists in-frame clones only, not all of them. This sample carries 2 million to 2.5 million clones, approximately 93% of them seen once, and the ten largest clones take 0.39%. Input material: naive CD4+ T cells from PBMCs. Indicated subset: CD45RA+ positively selected. These receptors originate from a man aged 18 to 29 in good health. Some clones in this sample may be carry-over from other donors' samples.

The chain combines TRBV4-2 with TRBJ2-1, with 12 bases matching TRBD2. Germline lookup yields CDR1 LGHNA and CDR2 YNFKEQ. Losses at the gene ends were 0 bases for V and 9 bases for J; bases not matched to a gene: 9. The CDR3 covers 17 residues. CDR3 region: CASSQEGLAGLHAEQFF. The CDR3 coding sequence is TGTGCCAGCAGCCAAGAGGGACTAGCGGGCCTTCACGCTGAGCAGTTCTTC.

Only one count was recorded for this clone. The rearrangement uses TRBV19 and TRBJ2-2, with D unresolved. The CDR3 runs to 14 residues. CDR1 is LNHDA and CDR2 is SQIVND in the germline V gene (reference sequence). The ends were cut back, 1 base at V and 7 bases at J, with 10 bases in the middle. The CDR3 region has the DNA TGTGCCAGTAGTATAGGGGTGGTGGTCGGGGAGCTGTTTTTT. Encoded protein: CASSIGVVVGELFF.

This clone is a singleton in its sample. V is TRBV5-4 and J is TRBJ2-4, with D possibly being TRBD1 or TRBD2 (5 bases each). Germline values: CDR1 SGHNT, CDR2 YYREEE (reference sequence). CDR3 length equals 15 residues. V gave up 5 bases and J gave up 0 bases, with 12 bases separating them. In DNA, the CDR3 is TGTGCCAGCAGTCCAGGGACCTCAGCCAAAAACATTCAGTACTTC. It yields the protein CASSPGTSAKNIQYF.

The chain combines TRBV5-4 with TRBJ2-3, with 7 bases lining up with TRBD2. CDR1 SGHNT and CDR2 YYREEE come from the germline V gene (reference sequence). The trim removed 2 bases at V and 0 bases at J, leaving 3 bases unmatched. This CDR3 has 15 residues. The CDR3 protein is CASSFGGRSTDTQYF. DNA of the CDR3: TGTGCCAGCAGCTTCGGCGGGAGAAGCACAGATACGCAGTATTTT.

The chain couples TRBV28 to TRBJ1-2, with TRBD1 identical over 11 bases. The V gene's germline CDR1 is MDHEN and CDR2 SYDVKM. V gave up 6 bases and J gave up 8 bases; unmatched junction bases: 8. The CDR3 consists of 14 residues. CDR3 nucleotide sequence: TGTGCCAGCAGGGGACAGGGGGTGACTATAGGCTACACCTTC. This codes for CASRGQGVTIGYTF.

The chain recombines TRBV14 with TRBJ1-2; D gene uncertain. The V gene lost 4 bases and the J gene lost 7 bases, with 19 bases spanning the gap. The CDR3 spans 15 residues. In germline, CDR1 is SGHDN, CDR2 FVKESK. In nucleotides, the CDR3 is TGTGCCAGCAGCCCCCGACGCCACGGTCGGGGTGGCTACACCTTC. This encodes CASSPRRHGRGGYTF.

About this clone: The same CDR3 can be traced to other DNA sequences in this sample. The chain has TRBV7-2 and TRBJ1-1; D perhaps matches TRBD1 (6 bases). The CDR3 is 15 amino acids. Germline V gene data show CDR1 as SGHTA and CDR2 as FQGNSA. Trimming stripped 1 base from V and 2 bases from J, with 11 bases between. Here the CDR3 reads CASSLVGGRNTEAFF. CDR3 nucleotides: TGTGCCAGCAGCTTAGTTGGGGGGCGAAACACTGAAGCTTTCTTT. Full variable domain (missing parts from reference TRBV7-2 and TRBJ1-1): GAGVSQSPSNKVTEKGKDVELRCDPISGHTALYWYRQSLGQGLEFLIYFQGNSAPDKSGLPSDRFSAERTGGSVSTLTIQRTQQEDSAVYLCASSLVGGRNTEAFFGQGTRLTVV.

The chain is built from TRBV28 and TRBJ2-4; D call uncertain. The V and J ends lost 6 bases and 1 base respectively, with 10 bases between them. This CDR3 spans 14 amino acids. Germline CDR1 is MDHEN and CDR2 is SYDVKM. CDR3 sequence: CASRGASAKNIQYF. The CDR3 DNA sequence: TGTGCCAGCAGAGGCGCTTCGGCCAAAAACATTCAGTACTTC. Full variable domain (remainder filled in from reference TRBV28 and TRBJ2-4): DVKVTQSSRYLVKRTGEKVFLECVQDMDHENMFWYRQDPGLGLRLIYFSYDVKMKEKGDIPEGYSVSREKKERFSLILESASTNQTSMYLCASRGASAKNIQYFGAGTRLSVL.

The rearrangement joins TRBV15 to TRBJ2-1, with D unresolved. V was cut by 2 bases and J by 4 bases, with 9 bases left in between. The CDR3 length is 14 residues. Germline V gene sequence: CDR1 LNHNV, CDR2 YYDKDF (reference sequence). The CDR3 DNA sequence: TGTGCCACCAGCAGACACCAGGCTTACAATGAGCAGTTCTTC. Protein sequence: CATSRHQAYNEQFF.

The chain uses TRBV7-6 and TRBJ1-4; D is unresolved. Germline V CDR1 and CDR2: SGHVS, FNYEAQ. The CDR3 extends over 13 amino acids. Trimming pared 3 bases from V and 4 bases from J, leaving 6 bases between. The CDR3 sequence is CASSFPGNEKLFF. The CDR3 bases are TGTGCCAGCAGCTTTCCGGGTAATGAAAAACTGTTTTTT.